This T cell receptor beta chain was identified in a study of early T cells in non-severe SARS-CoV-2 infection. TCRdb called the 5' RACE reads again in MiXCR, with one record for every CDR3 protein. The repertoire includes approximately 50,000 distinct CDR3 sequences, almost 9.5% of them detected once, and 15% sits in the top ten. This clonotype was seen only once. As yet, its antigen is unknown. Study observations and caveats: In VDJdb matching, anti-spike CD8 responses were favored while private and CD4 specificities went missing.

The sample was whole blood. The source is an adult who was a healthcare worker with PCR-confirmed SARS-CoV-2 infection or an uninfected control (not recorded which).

This CDR3 is CSVGGRPNEQYF. The CDR3 DNA sequence: TGCAGCGTTGGCGGCAGACCCAACGAGCAGTACTTC. V is TRBV29-1 and J is TRBJ2-7; the D is unclear. The germline CDR1 and CDR2 sequences are SQVTM and ANQGSEA. Trimming removed 4 bases from V and 5 bases from J, with 12 bases in between. The CDR3 runs 12 residues.